This T cell receptor (beta chain) is drawn from a study of blood T cell repertoires in COVID-19. About the research overall: Samples taken during acute and convalescent COVID-19 were collected in the United States, Italy and Spain. T cells, B-cell-depleted T cells, or PBMCs supplied cDNA or gDNA.

In the study's own analysis: Estimation of nucleated cell counts relied on the amplification of reference gene primers. This table comes from immunoSEQ multiplex PCR, and its TCRdb copy is limited to in-frame clones, with some not included. V and J calls plus clone size are reproduced from that table; the DNA served to infer D and trimming. The sample has over 120,000 clones; 80% to 90% are singletons. Deletions cut 6 bases from V and 5 bases from J, with 20 bases between. CDR3 length: 16 amino acids. The germline gives CDR1 LNHDA, CDR2 SQIVND (reference sequence). This receptor was obtained from a woman aged 50 to 65 with acute or convalescent COVID-19. The sample comprised peripheral blood. J is TRBJ1-5 and V is TRBV19; D possibly corresponds to TRBD1 (5 bases). CDR3 sequence (DNA): TGTGCCAGTAGCCATGGTGGGGCTAGGAGGGATCAGCCCCAGCATTTT. Translating it yields CASSHGGARRDQPQHF.